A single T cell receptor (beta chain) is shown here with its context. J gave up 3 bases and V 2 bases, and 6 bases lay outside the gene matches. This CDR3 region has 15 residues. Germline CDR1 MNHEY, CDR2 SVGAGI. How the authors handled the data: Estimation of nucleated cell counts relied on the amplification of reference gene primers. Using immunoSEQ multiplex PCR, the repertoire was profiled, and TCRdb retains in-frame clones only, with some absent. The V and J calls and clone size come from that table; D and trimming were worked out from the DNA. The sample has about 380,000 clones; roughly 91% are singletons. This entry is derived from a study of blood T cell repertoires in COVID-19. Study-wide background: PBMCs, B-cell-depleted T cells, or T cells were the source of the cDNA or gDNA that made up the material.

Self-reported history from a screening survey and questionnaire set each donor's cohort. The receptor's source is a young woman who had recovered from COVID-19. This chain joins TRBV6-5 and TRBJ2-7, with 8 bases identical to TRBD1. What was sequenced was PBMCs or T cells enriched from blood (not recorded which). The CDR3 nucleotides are TGTGCCAGCAGTTACGAAGGACAGGGACACTACGAGCAGTACTTC. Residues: CASSYEGQGHYEQYF.